Listed below are T cell receptor beta chains from one sample, sequenced in a study of response to subunit inactivated influenza vaccine. TCRdb re-analysed the RT-PCR reads in MiXCR, keeping a single row per CDR3 protein. The repertoire holds about 700,000 distinct CDR3 sequences, with approximately 14% as singletons. The source was PBMCs from blood, collected 11 to 12 days after vaccination. The source of these receptors is a man aged 45 to 65 who received an inactivated influenza vaccine. CDR3s include the opening cysteine and the closing phenylalanine or tryptophan.

V gene	J gene	CDR3 protein
TRBV20-1	TRBJ2-3	CSASAPLTGPRGDTQYF
TRBV2	TRBJ2-1	CASRTPFGLGYNEQFF
TRBV6-5	TRBJ2-1	CASSSPLAYEQFF
TRBV16	TRBJ2-3	CASSQSRSGTDTQYF
TRBV25-1	TRBJ2-7	CASSDPRQGTSYEQYF
TRBV5-1	TRBJ2-3	CASSPTGTSTDTQYF
TRBV20-1	TRBJ2-5	CSASPSGIVETQYF
TRBV6-1	TRBJ2-1	CASAQSSGGPTYRINEQFF
TRBV7-2	TRBJ2-3	CASSATGVRTDTQYF
TRBV4-3	TRBJ2-3	CASSQEGIGSGTDTQYF
TRBV4-3	TRBJ1-2	CASSQVRGWADSSGNYGYTF
TRBV20-1	TRBJ2-1	CSAPLWGSSYNEQFF
TRBV9	TRBJ2-7	CASSVGTAYEQYF
TRBV18	TRBJ2-4	CASSPGQSLLAKNIQYF
TRBV9	TRBJ2-3	CASRPGQGADTQYF
TRBV7-6	TRBJ2-1	CASSSSLSGVTPGEQFF
TRBV7-2	TRBJ1-1	CASRPPGSEAFF